The TCR beta chain under discussion was sequenced for a study of T-cell memory formation after mild COVID-19. Study conclusions and caveats: Certain responding clones were present in pre-infection memory, suggesting participation of cross-reactive memory. Contracting CD4+ clones were located mainly in CM and EM, and CD8+ clones in EMRA. Later expanders leaned CD4+, whereas day 15 to 85 contracting clones were balanced CD4/CD8.

There are 16 residues in the CDR3. V was clipped by 4 bases and J by 4 bases, with 17 bases between them. The V gene's germline CDR1 is DFQATT and CDR2 SNEGSKA (reference sequence). TCRdb independently ran MiXCR on the 5' RACE reads; one entry per CDR3 protein. The sample contains hundreds of thousands of distinct CDR3 sequences, roughly a fifth of which appear only once. This clonotype has just a few counts. Its antigen is not known. The source is an adult woman who had mild COVID-19 (a few samples of this study predate the infection). Cell type and time point are not known. The sequenced material came from PBMCs or a T cell subset sorted from them (not recorded which). The chain is built from TRBV20-1 and TRBJ1-6; no firm D call. The CDR3 loop is CSAKRNGGRYNSPLHF. Written as DNA, the CDR3 is TGCAGTGCTAAACGGAACGGAGGACGTTATAATTCACCCCTCCACTTT.